These 4 T cell receptor beta chains were all obtained from the same sample, sequenced in a study of T cells in Graves' hyperthyroidism and ophthalmopathy. Amplification targeted TCR beta CDR3 regions from RNA transcripts. Initially, a first-round RT-PCR of the TCR CDR3 employed the HTBI primer set. TCRdb independently ran MiXCR on the multiplex PCR reads; one entry per CDR3 protein. The data contain some 800,000 distinct CDR3 sequences, more than 30% of them singletons. The sample taken for sequencing was blood. Receptors were obtained from a man aged 18 to 35 with Graves' hyperthyroidism.

Notes on this clonotype: A much more abundant neighbour one base away suggests this may be a read error. This chain connects TRBV6-5 to TRBJ2-7; the D gene is possibly TRBD1 (5 bases). Trimming stripped 9 bases from V and 2 bases from J, with 17 bases between. Germline lookup yields CDR1 MNHEY and CDR2 SVGAGI. There are 14 residues in the CDR3. CDR3 nucleotide sequence: TGTGCCAGAACTTCCCCCGTGGACACCTACGAGCAGTACTTC. It is translated as CARTSPVDTYEQYF.

This clonotype was seen many times. The chain links TRBV7-2 to TRBJ1-6; D gene uncertain. V lost 5 bases to trimming and J lost 8 bases, with 7 bases between them. The CDR3 extends over 12 amino acids. CDR1 and CDR2 (germline): SGHTA, FQGNSA. The CDR3 protein is CASSANYSPLHF. The CDR3 bases are TGTGCCAGCAGCGCGAATTATTCACCCCTCCACTTT.

This chain uses TRBV9 with TRBJ2-2; TRBD2 matches at 7 bases. Germline V gene sequence: CDR1 SGDLS, CDR2 YYNGEE. This CDR3 is built from 14 residues. Trimming removed 3 bases from V and 6 bases from J; junction bases left unmatched: 5. The CDR3 DNA reads as TGTGCCAGCAGCGCTAGACTAGCTCCCGGGGAGCTGTTTTTT. This sequence encodes CASSARLAPGELFF.

In nucleotides, the CDR3 is TGTGCCGCCCTAACGGGACAGGCCTCCTACGAGCAGTACTTC. Protein sequence: CAALTGQASYEQYF. The chain recombines TRBV2 with TRBJ2-7; 8 bases are shared with TRBD1. The J segment lost 0 bases and the V segment lost 11 bases, leaving 9 bases of the junction unmatched. Germline V gives CDR1 SNHLY, CDR2 FYNNEI. The CDR3 is 14 amino acids.